Sequencing of this TCR beta chain was carried out in a study of blood T cell repertoires in COVID-19. Across the study: Samples representing acute and convalescent COVID-19 were sourced from the United States, Italy and Spain.

Authors' analysis steps: Reference gene primer amplification gave estimated nucleated cell counts. The protocol was immunoSEQ multiplex PCR, while the TCRdb copy is restricted to in-frame clones and leaves out a portion. The V and J calls and clone size come from that table; D and trimming were worked out from the DNA. The sample includes around 270,000 clones, 91% of them seen just once. Seattle patients were enrolled during active infection and followed longitudinally. CDR3 length equals 14 residues. The germline V and J ends were trimmed by 8 bases and 6 bases, with 20 bases remaining between them. CDR1 MNHEY and CDR2 SMNVEV come from the germline V gene (reference sequence).

This chain links TRBV27 with TRBJ2-7, with a tentative D call TRBD1 (6 bases). The receptor was isolated from a person under 35 with COVID-19, enrolled during active disease. The sample consisted of peripheral blood. The CDR3 nucleotides are TGTGCCAGCTCCCCCCAGGGGTCCGGTGGCGAGCAGTACTTC. Protein sequence: CASSPQGSGGEQYF.